This T cell receptor (beta chain) emerged from a study of read filtering for tumor transcriptome and immune sequencing. Overall study: Among patients, 17 to 20 were male and approximately 15 female, aged about 45 to 90 (mean about 69). Revised staging placed 8 or 9 patients in R-ISS I, 15 to 20 in II, six or seven in III. Overall study findings and caveats: The sorted CD138-negative fraction was a mixed bone marrow immune population, not purified T cells. Dropping single-read clonotypes raised IR-seq and RNA-seq shared-clonotype correlation.

This clonotype appeared many times. Its antigen remains unidentified. With 2 bases clipped from V and 5 bases from J, the junction kept 10 bases outside the gene matches. Germline V gives CDR1 MGHRA, CDR2 YSYEKL. This CDR3 is 17 amino acids long. From approximately 430 ng of RNA, a library with molecular barcoded alpha/delta and beta/gamma adaptors was made. TCRdb reprocessed the reads via MiXCR and lists one record per CDR3 protein. The sample has 130,000 or so distinct CDR3 sequences; 13% are singletons. Sequenced sample: a population of CD138-negative cells sorted from bone marrow. The clonotype comes from a donor at least 40 years old with multiple myeloma. This chain uses TRBV4-1 with TRBJ2-1; 9 bases are shared with TRBD2. CDR3 sequence: CASSQRGGRGADNEQFF. CDR3 in DNA: TGCGCCAGCAGCCAAAGAGGCGGGAGGGGAGCGGACAATGAGCAGTTCTTC.